What follows describes a single T cell receptor beta chain. Its antigen is as yet unknown. Germline lookup yields CDR1 MNHEY and CDR2 SVGEGT. This CDR3 region has 14 residues. Trimming stripped 6 bases from V and 5 bases from J, with 14 bases between. TCRdb keeps only in-frame clones here, not all; method: immunoSEQ multiplex PCR. Of approximately 110,000 clones detected, around 90% appear once; the ten largest clones hold roughly 1.2%. This record belongs to a study of T cell responses to AZD1222 COVID-19 vaccine. Turning to the study itself: The study pooled second doses at about 4 or about 12 weeks. Study observations and caveats: Baseline seropositives among AZD1222 recipients totaled only five to seven. Clonal diversity was possibly underestimated; the donors were predominantly white British and more often female.

The V and J genes are TRBV6-2 or TRBV6-3 and TRBJ2-4; a possible D gene is TRBD1 (6 bases). Here the sequenced sample was peripheral blood, taken on day 0 of AZD1222 vaccination. The TCR originated in an adult in good health. The CDR3 DNA sequence: TGTGCCAGCAGCCAAGGACAGCTTCAAAACATTCAGTACTTC. Residues: CASSQGQLQNIQYF.